Shown below are 24 T cell receptor beta chains from a single sample sequenced in a study of CD8 T cells in Susac syndrome. RNA totalling about 0.45 to 1 ug underwent reverse transcription with random hexamers. TCRdb fed the immunoSEQ multiplex PCR reads into MiXCR, producing one record per CDR3 protein. Among 200,000 to 300,000 distinct CDR3 sequences, about 93% were seen once, and the ten largest hold around 0.072%. The sample consisted of CD4+ T cells from PBMCs. These TCRs come from a human donor with multiple sclerosis.

The V call is TRBV5-6, the J call TRBJ1-3; D perhaps matches TRBD1 (6 bases). Germline values: CDR1 SGHDT, CDR2 YYEEEE. V was cut by 4 bases and J by 0 bases, with 17 bases left in between. This CDR3 is built from 17 residues. For the CDR3, the DNA is TGTGCCAGCAGCGCTACAGGGCCCTATTACTCTGGAAACACCATATATTTT. This encodes CASSATGPYYSGNTIYF.

This clonotype was seen once. The gene calls are TRBV7-9 and TRBJ2-3; no definite D call. V lost 5 bases to trimming and J lost 0 bases, with 15 bases between them. The V gene's germline CDR1 is SEHNR and CDR2 FQNEAQ (reference sequence). This CDR3 is 16 amino acids long. The CDR3 DNA is TGTGCCAGCAGCCCTAGGTGGTGGCGGAGCACAGATACGCAGTATTTT. Encoded protein: CASSPRWWRSTDTQYF.

The genes are TRBV6-5 and TRBJ1-2; tentatively, D is TRBD1 (5 bases). Trimming shortened V by 1 base and J by 3 bases, and 12 bases separated the two germline ends. Germline CDR1 MNHEY, CDR2 SVGAGI. The CDR3 consists of 15 residues. The CDR3 DNA follows: TGTGCCAGCAGTTACTACTCAGGGCAGGACTATGGCTACACCTTC. Protein product: CASSYYSGQDYGYTF.

V gene TRBV30 combines with J gene TRBJ2-1; D remains ambiguous. Germline V gene sequence: CDR1 GTSNPN, CDR2 SVGIG (reference sequence). The CDR3 extends over 14 amino acids. Trimming stripped 0 bases from V and 1 base from J, with 7 bases between. The CDR3 DNA follows: TGTGCCTGGAGTGTTTATCGGTCCTACAATGAGCAGTTCTTC. Its protein is CAWSVYRSYNEQFF.

The CDR3 nucleotides read TGTGCCAGCAGCCAATCCCCCGTTAGGTGGGATACGCAGTATTTT. It translates to CASSQSPVRWDTQYF. V gene TRBV27 combines with J gene TRBJ2-3; D gene ambiguous. V dropped 6 bases and J dropped 6 bases, with 19 bases sitting between them. CDR3 length: 15 amino acids. CDR1 and CDR2 (germline): MNHEY, SMNVEV (reference sequence).

In DNA form, the CDR3 reads TGTGCCAGCAGCGGAACCTACGAGCAGTACTTC. Its translation is CASSGTYEQYF. The chain employs TRBV11-2 and TRBJ2-7; D gene ambiguous. The V gene's germline CDR1 is SGHAT and CDR2 FQNNGV. V was trimmed by 5 bases and J by 2 bases, leaving 4 bases between them. The CDR3 sequence is 11 residues long.

The J gene is TRBJ2-1, the V gene TRBV30; D is uncertain. The CDR3 length is 12 residues. The V end was cut by 3 bases, the J end by 0 bases, with 3 bases between. In germline, CDR1 is GTSNPN, CDR2 SVGIG (reference sequence). Here the CDR3 DNA reads TGTGCCTGGAGGGGCTCCTACAATGAGCAGTTCTTC. Residues: CAWRGSYNEQFF.

The chain joins TRBV4-1 to TRBJ2-1, with D perhaps matching TRBD2 (6 bases). The CDR3 runs 17 residues. V was pared by 0 bases and J by 7 bases, with 19 bases between. Germline values: CDR1 MGHRA, CDR2 YSYEKL. In DNA form, the CDR3 reads TGCGCCAGCAGCCAAGAGCCCGGCGGGGTTATTAGGAATGAGCAGTTCTTC. This encodes CASSQEPGGVIRNEQFF.

The V call is TRBV25-1, the J call TRBJ1-1; D ambiguous. Trimming stripped 3 bases from V and 4 bases from J, with 15 bases between. Germline CDR1 and CDR2: MGHDK and SYGVNS. CDR3 length: 15 amino acids. The CDR3 region has the DNA TGTGCCAGCAGTGACGACAACAGCAATCCCACTGAAGCTTTCTTT. As protein: CASSDDNSNPTEAFF.

The rearrangement links TRBV19 to TRBJ2-5; 13 bases are a match to TRBD2. V gave up 4 bases and J gave up 4 bases; unmatched junction bases: 6. The V gene's germline CDR1 is LNHDA and CDR2 SQIVND (reference sequence). The CDR3 length is 16 residues. The DNA of the CDR3 is TGTGCCAGTAGTACCCGACTAGCGGGAGGTGTAGAGACCCAGTACTTC. It encodes CASSTRLAGGVETQYF.

This rearrangement joins TRBV28 to TRBJ2-2, with unresolved D. Germline V gene sequence: CDR1 MDHEN, CDR2 SYDVKM. The V end lost 6 bases, the J end lost 0 bases, and 8 bases lay between the germline ends. The CDR3 length is 14 residues. CDR3 in amino acids: CASSAPTNTGELFF. The CDR3 DNA reads TGTGCCAGCAGCGCCCCCACGAACACCGGGGAGCTGTTTTTT.

The chain has TRBV29-1 and TRBJ2-5; either TRBD1 or TRBD2 may supply D (5 bases each). This CDR3 region has 14 residues. Trimming removed 7 bases at V and 2 bases at J, with 17 bases between. From germline, CDR1 is SQVTM and CDR2 ANQGSEA. The CDR3 DNA follows: TGCAGCGCCTCGAGGGGTATTGCGCAAGAGACCCAGTACTTC. It specifies CSASRGIAQETQYF. The whole variable domain, remainder taken from reference TRBV29-1 and TRBJ2-5, is SAVISQKPSRDICQRGTSLTIQCQVDSQVTMMFWYRQQPGQSLTLIATANQGSEATYESGFVIDKFPISRPNLTFSTLTVSNMSPEDSSIYLCSASRGIAQETQYFGPGTRLLVL.

The V and J genes are TRBV28 and TRBJ1-1; 7 nucleotides match TRBD1. The CDR3 runs to 14 residues. After removal of 2 bases from V and 1 base from J, the junction contained 1 base not matched to a gene. CDR1 and CDR2 (germline): MDHEN, SYDVKM. CDR3 DNA sequence: TGTGCCAGCAGTTTAAGGGGGCGGAACACTGAAGCTTTCTTT. This codes for CASSLRGRNTEAFF.

This sequence joins TRBV24-1 and TRBJ2-2, with 7 positions matching TRBD1. The CDR3 is made up of 16 amino acids. CDR1 and CDR2 from the germline V gene are KGHDR and SFDVKD. V lost 2 bases to trimming and J lost 3 bases; unmatched junction nucleotides: 5. The CDR3 region has the DNA TGTGCCACCAGTGATTCAACAGGGGCGGACACCGGGGAGCTGTTTTTT. It is translated as CATSDSTGADTGELFF.

This chain links TRBV29-1 with TRBJ2-5; possibly TRBD1 for D (5 bases). The CDR3 length is 13 residues. CDR1 is SQVTM and CDR2 is ANQGSEA in the germline V gene. Trimming removed 8 bases from V and 2 bases from J, with 15 bases in between. This CDR3 is CSTSRNRQETQYF. CDR3 bases: TGCAGCACCTCTCGCAACAGGCAAGAGACCCAGTACTTC.

The rearrangement uses TRBV7-2 and TRBJ2-1; a weak D match, TRBD2 (6 bases). The germline V gene encodes CDR1 SGHTA and CDR2 FQGNSA. The CDR3 is made up of 15 amino acids. V lost 1 base and J lost 5, with 12 bases in between. For the CDR3, the DNA is TGTGCCAGCAGCTTAGGGGAAGCGGGTAACAATGAGCAGTTCTTC. The encoded protein is CASSLGEAGNNEQFF.

This rearrangement joins TRBV29-1 to TRBJ1-1, with TRBD1 matching over 8 bases. CDR1 is SQVTM, CDR2 ANQGSEA, per germline. Trimming took 4 bases from V and 1 from J; bases not matched to a gene: 8. The CDR3 is 15 residues long. This chain's CDR3 is CSVVRTGIQNTEAFF. CDR3 DNA sequence: TGCAGCGTTGTGCGGACAGGGATACAGAACACTGAAGCTTTCTTT. Full variable domain (remainder filled in from reference TRBV29-1 and TRBJ1-1): SAVISQKPSRDICQRGTSLTIQCQVDSQVTMMFWYRQQPGQSLTLIATANQGSEATYESGFVIDKFPISRPNLTFSTLTVSNMSPEDSSIYLCSVVRTGIQNTEAFFGQGTRLTVV.

This chain links TRBV3-1 with TRBJ2-1; 8 bases are a match to TRBD2. CDR1 and CDR2 (germline): LGHDT, YNNKEL (reference sequence). The CDR3 totals 13 residues. V dropped 2 bases and J dropped 7; count of bases not matched to a gene: 1. DNA for the CDR3: TGTGCCAGCAGCCAAACTAGCGGAAATGAGCAGTTCTTC. This sequence encodes CASSQTSGNEQFF.

The chain is built from TRBV29-1 and TRBJ2-5, with TRBD2 identical over 9 bases. J gave up 5 bases and V 3 bases, and 1 base lay outside the gene matches. Germline V gene lookup returns CDR1 SQVTM and CDR2 ANQGSEA. The CDR3 extends over 12 amino acids. Here the CDR3 reads CSVEAGGETQYF. The CDR3 nucleotides read TGCAGCGTTGAGGCGGGGGGGGAGACCCAGTACTTC.

The count of this clonotype is one. V gene TRBV13 combines with J gene TRBJ1-5, with D perhaps matching TRBD1 (5 bases). V shed 5 bases and J shed 6 bases, with 17 bases lying between them. Germline values: CDR1 PRHDT, CDR2 FYEKMQ (reference sequence). This CDR3 comprises 15 residues. CDR3 sequence reads: CASSKDRSAAQPQHF. CDR3 DNA sequence: TGTGCCAGCAGCAAAGACAGATCCGCCGCTCAGCCCCAGCATTTT.

The V call is TRBV29-1, the J call TRBJ1-5; 9 nucleotides align to TRBD1. Germline values: CDR1 SQVTM, CDR2 ANQGSEA. With 0 bases clipped from V and 7 bases from J, the junction kept 1 base outside the gene matches. The CDR3 totals 13 residues. The CDR3 sequence is CSVEDGQGQPQHF. Here the CDR3 DNA reads TGCAGCGTTGAAGATGGACAGGGGCAGCCCCAGCATTTT.

This chain links TRBV5-1 with TRBJ2-7; 7 positions match TRBD1. The germline gives CDR1 SGHRS, CDR2 YFSETQ. The J segment lost 6 bases and the V segment lost 4 bases, leaving 7 bases of the junction unmatched. This CDR3 contains 13 residues. The DNA of the CDR3 is TGCGCCAGCAGCAGGGGGACAGAGAGCGAGCAGTACTTC. Translating gives CASSRGTESEQYF.

The chain combines TRBV5-8 with TRBJ2-3, with 13 bases matching TRBD2. The germline gives CDR1 SGHTS, CDR2 YDEGEE. The CDR3 has 17 amino acids. The V gene end was trimmed by 4 bases and the J gene end by 0 bases; junction bases not matched to a gene: 5. The CDR3 region is CASSAGLAGSSTDTQYF. The CDR3 nucleotides are TGTGCCAGCAGCGCGGGACTAGCGGGGAGTAGCACAGATACGCAGTATTTT.

This clonotype was seen only once. The chain employs TRBV14 and TRBJ2-3; maybe TRBD1 (5 bases). V lost 0 bases, J lost 6 bases, and 13 bases lay in between. The V gene's germline CDR1 is SGHDN and CDR2 FVKESK. This CDR3 contains 15 residues. CDR3 sequence (DNA): TGTGCCAGCAGCCAAGACACAGGATCCAGGGATACGCAGTATTTT. Translating gives CASSQDTGSRDTQYF. Looking up the rest from reference TRBV14 and TRBJ2-3 gives the full variable domain: EAGVTQFPSHSVIEKGQTVTLRCDPISGHDNLYWYRRVMGKEIKFLLHFVKESKQDESGMPNNRFLAERTGGTYSTLKVQPAELEDSGVYFCASSQDTGSRDTQYFGPGTRLTVL.